This TCR beta chain appears in the sequencing data of a study of blood T cell repertoires in COVID-19. At the level of the study: Samples representing acute and convalescent COVID-19 were sourced from the United States, Italy and Spain. T cells, B-cell-depleted T cells, or PBMCs supplied cDNA or gDNA.

The V and J ends lost 0 bases and 4 bases, in that order; junction bases with no gene match: 2. The CDR3 has 14 residues. The germline gives CDR1 SGDLS, CDR2 YYNGEE. The repertoire was sequenced with immunoSEQ multiplex PCR; TCRdb's copy has only in-frame clones and lacks some. The sample comprises approximately 490,000 clones, less than 90% of which are singletons, and around 8% rests with the top ten. Cohort allocation depended upon clinical history that participants reported. The table lists this clone with a count of one. J is TRBJ2-7 and V is TRBV9; 9 bases align to TRBD1. This TCR came from a woman in her sixties who had recovered from COVID-19. Sequenced sample: PBMCs or T cells enriched from blood (not recorded which). This CDR3 reads CASSVVDRGYEQYF. Here the CDR3 DNA reads TGTGCCAGCAGCGTAGTAGACAGGGGGTACGAGCAGTACTTC. Combining the CDR3 with reference TRBV9 and TRBJ2-7 gives the whole variable domain DSGVTQTPKHLITATGQRVTLRCSPRSGDLSVYWYQQSLDQGLQFLIQYYNGEERAKGNILERFSAQQFPDLHSELNLSSLELGDSALYFCASSVVDRGYEQYFGPGTRLTVT.